Listed below are T cell receptor beta chains from one sample, sequenced in a study of blood T cell repertoires in COVID-19. Generated by immunoSEQ multiplex PCR, the TCRdb table keeps only in-frame clones and is missing some. The top ten hold just under 1% of the sample, which has about 240,000 clones, 85% to 90% seen once. The source material was peripheral blood. These receptors were collected from a middle-aged woman who had recovered from COVID-19. Each CDR3 is given with its conserved first and last residue. D genes are given only for firm matches. Some rows mark clone size as missing; the rest say once, few, many or name a class of expanded clone.

d_call: TRBD1
clone_size: -
j_call: TRBJ2-7
v_call: TRBV6-5
cdr3_aa: CASSSPDRGSYEQYF
cdr3_nt: TGTGCCAGCAGTTCCCCGGACAGGGGATCCTACGAGCAGTACTTC

d_call: -
clone_size: -
j_call: TRBJ1-2
v_call: TRBV7-2
cdr3_aa: CASTTGGGYTF
cdr3_nt: TGTGCCAGCACCACGGGTGGGGGCTACACCTTC

d_call: -
clone_size: -
j_call: TRBJ1-2
v_call: TRBV19
cdr3_aa: CASSSLTGNLPGYTF
cdr3_nt: TGTGCCAGTAGTTCCCTTACAGGAAACCTCCCGGGCTACACCTTC

d_call: TRBD1
clone_size: once
j_call: TRBJ1-6
v_call: TRBV30
cdr3_aa: CAWSWGQSFYNSPLHF
cdr3_nt: TGTGCCTGGAGTTGGGGACAGTCCTTCTATAATTCACCCCTCCACTTT

d_call: TRBD2
clone_size: -
j_call: TRBJ2-7
v_call: TRBV3-1/TRBV3-2
cdr3_aa: CASSRRPGLAGGLNPYEQYF
cdr3_nt: TGTGCCAGCAGCCGACGACCGGGACTAGCGGGAGGGTTAAACCCCTACGAGCAGTACTTC

d_call: -
clone_size: once
j_call: TRBJ2-1
v_call: TRBV5-1
cdr3_aa: CASSQSKQHRLQVGHSYNEQFF
cdr3_nt: TGCGCCAGCAGCCAATCGAAGCAACACCGGCTTCAAGTGGGGCACTCCTACAATGAGCAGTTCTTC

d_call: -
clone_size: -
j_call: TRBJ2-5
v_call: TRBV7-6
cdr3_aa: CASSLAGGPPDQETQYF
cdr3_nt: TGTGCCAGCAGCTTAGCGGGAGGACCGCCCGACCAAGAGACCCAGTACTTC

d_call: TRBD1
clone_size: few
j_call: TRBJ1-1
v_call: TRBV27
cdr3_aa: CASRAAGTGEAFF
cdr3_nt: TGTGCCAGCAGAGCCGCCGGGACAGGTGAAGCTTTCTTT

d_call: -
clone_size: once
j_call: TRBJ1-2
v_call: TRBV12-3/TRBV12-4
cdr3_aa: CASSFGGKGGYTF
cdr3_nt: TGTGCCAGCAGTTTTGGGGGGAAGGGGGGCTACACCTTC

d_call: TRBD2
clone_size: -
j_call: TRBJ2-3
v_call: TRBV19
cdr3_aa: CASNPWGLAGGDTQYF
cdr3_nt: TGTGCCAGTAACCCTTGGGGGCTAGCGGGAGGAGATACGCAGTATTTT

d_call: TRBD1
clone_size: -
j_call: TRBJ1-2
v_call: TRBV27
cdr3_aa: CASRRSGTGSSNYGYTF
cdr3_nt: TGTGCCAGCAGAAGGTCCGGGACAGGGTCTTCTAACTATGGCTACACCTTC

d_call: TRBD1
clone_size: few
j_call: TRBJ1-6
v_call: TRBV19
cdr3_aa: CASSIWAGGSGNSPLHF
cdr3_nt: TGTGCCAGTAGTATTTGGGCAGGGGGCAGCGGTAATTCACCCCTCCACTTT

d_call: TRBD2
clone_size: -
j_call: TRBJ2-1
v_call: TRBV11-2
cdr3_aa: CASSPAGSSYNEQFF
cdr3_nt: TGTGCCAGCAGCCCAGCGGGGAGCTCCTACAATGAGCAGTTCTTC

d_call: TRBD2
clone_size: -
j_call: TRBJ2-3
v_call: TRBV11-3
cdr3_aa: CASSTGTSGRSADTQYF
cdr3_nt: TGTGCCAGCAGCACCGGGACTAGCGGGAGGTCGGCAGATACGCAGTATTTT

d_call: TRBD2
clone_size: -
j_call: TRBJ2-2
v_call: TRBV5-4
cdr3_aa: CASSLGQGGTGELFF
cdr3_nt: TGTGCCAGCAGCTTGGGGCAGGGAGGGACCGGGGAGCTGTTTTTT

d_call: -
clone_size: -
j_call: TRBJ1-2
v_call: TRBV19
cdr3_aa: CASTPHGAHYGYTF
cdr3_nt: TGTGCCAGTACCCCCCACGGTGCCCACTATGGCTACACCTTC

d_call: -
clone_size: -
j_call: TRBJ2-2
v_call: TRBV4-3
cdr3_aa: CASSQDTGGGELFF
cdr3_nt: TGCGCCAGCAGCCAAGACACGGGTGGCGGGGAGCTGTTTTTT

d_call: TRBD2
clone_size: -
j_call: TRBJ2-5
v_call: TRBV3-1/TRBV3-2
cdr3_aa: CASSQERGLGSQETQYF
cdr3_nt: TGTGCCAGCAGCCAAGAAAGGGGACTAGGAAGTCAAGAGACCCAGTACTTC

d_call: TRBD1
clone_size: -
j_call: TRBJ1-5
v_call: TRBV7-8
cdr3_aa: CASSPGQGSNQPQHF
cdr3_nt: TGTGCCAGCAGCCCGGGACAGGGGTCGAATCAGCCCCAGCATTTT

d_call: TRBD1
clone_size: -
j_call: TRBJ2-1
v_call: TRBV23-1
cdr3_aa: CASSPNRDRGYNEQFF
cdr3_nt: TGCGCCAGCAGTCCAAACCGGGACAGGGGCTACAATGAGCAGTTCTTC

d_call: TRBD1
clone_size: -
j_call: TRBJ2-1
v_call: TRBV3-1/TRBV3-2
cdr3_aa: CASSWTGGDEQFF
cdr3_nt: TGTGCCAGCAGTTGGACAGGGGGGGATGAGCAGTTCTTC

d_call: -
clone_size: -
j_call: TRBJ1-1
v_call: TRBV5-1
cdr3_aa: CASSLGTGNVMNTEAFF
cdr3_nt: TGCGCCAGCAGCTTGGGGACGGGGAACGTGATGAACACTGAAGCTTTCTTT

d_call: -
clone_size: -
j_call: TRBJ1-1
v_call: TRBV5-1
cdr3_aa: CASSLEGVKGEAFF
cdr3_nt: TGCGCCAGCAGCTTGGAGGGGGTCAAGGGTGAAGCTTTCTTT

d_call: -
clone_size: -
j_call: TRBJ1-6
v_call: TRBV27
cdr3_aa: CASTILGTQGINSPLHF
cdr3_nt: TGTGCCAGCACCATTTTGGGTACCCAGGGCATCAATTCACCCCTCCACTTT

d_call: -
clone_size: -
j_call: TRBJ1-5
v_call: TRBV19
cdr3_aa: CASSRGRNSNQPQHF
cdr3_nt: TGTGCCAGTAGCCGGGGGAGGAATAGCAATCAGCCCCAGCATTTT

d_call: -
clone_size: -
j_call: TRBJ1-4
v_call: TRBV7-9
cdr3_aa: CASSPTPGSAVEKLFF
cdr3_nt: TGTGCCAGCAGCCCAACCCCTGGGAGTGCGGTGGAAAAACTGTTTTTT

d_call: -
clone_size: -
j_call: TRBJ2-7
v_call: TRBV7-8
cdr3_aa: CASSQGSYEQYF
cdr3_nt: TGTGCCAGCAGCCAGGGGTCCTACGAGCAGTACTTC

d_call: -
clone_size: -
j_call: TRBJ2-2
v_call: TRBV7-2
cdr3_aa: CASSFRRDDTGELFF
cdr3_nt: TGTGCCAGCAGCTTTCGGCGGGACGACACCGGGGAGCTGTTTTTT

d_call: -
clone_size: few
j_call: TRBJ2-7
v_call: TRBV5-4
cdr3_aa: CASSSQGREQYF
cdr3_nt: TGTGCCAGCAGCTCACAGGGGAGGGAGCAGTACTTC

d_call: TRBD2
clone_size: -
j_call: TRBJ2-1
v_call: TRBV30
cdr3_aa: CAWRGRAGGNEQFF
cdr3_nt: TGTGCCTGGAGGGGGAGAGCGGGAGGCAATGAGCAGTTCTTC

d_call: -
clone_size: -
j_call: TRBJ1-5
v_call: TRBV12-3/TRBV12-4
cdr3_aa: CASSDRGQPQHF
cdr3_nt: TGTGCCAGCAGCGACCGGGGTCAGCCCCAGCATTTT

d_call: -
clone_size: few
j_call: TRBJ2-6
v_call: TRBV30
cdr3_aa: CAWSAGGSGANVLTF
cdr3_nt: TGTGCCTGGAGTGCCGGGGGATCTGGGGCCAACGTCCTGACTTTC

d_call: TRBD1
clone_size: -
j_call: TRBJ1-5
v_call: TRBV6-5
cdr3_aa: CASSRTGVDQPQHF
cdr3_nt: TGTGCCAGCAGCCGGACAGGGGTTGATCAGCCCCAGCATTTT

d_call: -
clone_size: -
j_call: TRBJ2-5
v_call: TRBV5-4
cdr3_aa: CASSLGGGTTRAETQYF
cdr3_nt: TGTGCCAGCAGCTTGGGGGGCGGTACCACAAGGGCAGAGACCCAGTACTTC

d_call: -
clone_size: -
j_call: TRBJ1-1
v_call: TRBV18
cdr3_aa: CASSPQGEGAFF
cdr3_nt: TGTGCCAGCTCACCCCAAGGGGAGGGAGCTTTCTTT